One sample yielded the 26 T cell receptor beta chains listed below, sequenced in a study of cytomegalovirus exposure and HLA in healthy donors. Primers: 60 Vbeta forward and 13 Jbeta reverse. Data came from immunoSEQ multiplex PCR; TCRdb stores just in-frame clones and leaves some out. The table shows about 89,000 clones, with 75% to 80% occurring only once. The specimen sequenced was PBMCs. Receptor source: a man aged 25-40 years in good health and CMV-seronegative.

The chain joins TRBV28 to TRBJ1-1, with D possibly matching TRBD1 (6 bases). Trimming took 3 bases from V and 10 from J, leaving 18 bases between them. The CDR3 length is 14 residues. Germline values: CDR1 MDHEN, CDR2 SYDVKM. The CDR3 reads CASSFRAGLGGAFF. Here the CDR3 DNA reads TGTGCCAGCAGTTTCCGGGCGGGTCTAGGGGGAGCTTTCTTT.

The chain employs TRBV6-1 and TRBJ1-2; 9 nucleotides agree with TRBD1. The V gene's germline CDR1 is MNHNS and CDR2 SASEGT. V shed 4 bases, J shed 3 bases, and the junction held 12 bases outside the gene matches. The CDR3 is made up of 17 amino acids. CDR3 sequence (DNA): TGTGCCAGCAGTGGACAGGGGGTCGCGTTAATCGACTATGGCTACACCTTC. This gives the protein CASSGQGVALIDYGYTF.

The V and J genes are TRBV5-4 and TRBJ2-1; D remains unclear. The germline V and J ends were trimmed by 6 bases and 5 bases, with 21 bases remaining between them. The CDR3 covers 16 residues. The germline V gene encodes CDR1 SGHNT and CDR2 YYREEE (reference sequence). The CDR3 is CASTYGQQVPDNEQFF. The CDR3 coding sequence is TGTGCCAGCACCTATGGGCAGCAAGTTCCCGACAATGAGCAGTTCTTC.

This clone has a single count. This chain connects TRBV5-8 to TRBJ2-1, with 7 bases that match TRBD2. The CDR3 is 13 amino acids. J was trimmed by 9 bases and V by 4 bases; bases with no gene match: 7. Germline-derived CDR1 and CDR2 are SGHTS and YDEGEE. The CDR3 sequence is CASSLGGGSEQFF. The CDR3 coding sequence is TGTGCCAGCAGCCTGGGGGGGGGATCTGAGCAGTTCTTC. Full variable domain (missing parts from reference TRBV5-8 and TRBJ2-1): EAGVTQSPTHLIKTRGQQATLRCSPISGHTSVYWYQQALGLGLQFLLWYDEGEERNRGNFPPRFSGRQFPNYSSELNVNALELEDSALYLCASSLGGGSEQFFGPGTRLTVL.

This chain connects TRBV30 to TRBJ1-2; no clear D. V was shortened by 0 bases and J by 0 bases, with 14 bases between the two germline ends. CDR3 length: 16 residues. Germline V gene lookup returns CDR1 GTSNPN and CDR2 SVGIG (reference sequence). The CDR3 region is CAWSVLGRPANYGYTF. CDR3 nucleotides: TGTGCCTGGAGTGTACTCGGCAGGCCCGCTAACTATGGCTACACCTTC.

This clone was observed a few times. The genes are TRBV19 and TRBJ2-3; the D gene is possibly TRBD2 (6 bases). Germline V gives CDR1 LNHDA, CDR2 SQIVND (reference sequence). CDR3 length: 14 amino acids. V was clipped by 7 bases and J by 0 bases, with 11 bases between them. CDR3: CASTRGPSTDTQYF. DNA of the CDR3: TGTGCCAGTACGCGGGGCCCTAGCACAGATACGCAGTATTTT.

The genes are TRBV19 and TRBJ1-1; no definite D call. Per the germline V gene, CDR1 is LNHDA and CDR2 is SQIVND (reference sequence). The CDR3 runs 12 residues. V gave up 3 bases and J gave up 8 bases, with 10 bases separating them. The CDR3 loop reads CASSIRGSEAFF. The DNA for the CDR3 is TGTGCCAGTAGTATTAGAGGTTCAGAAGCTTTCTTT.

The chain joins TRBV9 to TRBJ2-7; a possible D gene is TRBD2 (5 bases). The CDR3 extends over 16 amino acids. V was clipped by 3 bases and J by 2 bases, with 18 bases between them. Germline V gene lookup returns CDR1 SGDLS and CDR2 YYNGEE. The CDR3 nucleotides read TGTGCCAGCAGCGGAGGATCGTTGAGGGAGACCTACGAGCAGTACTTC. Translation: CASSGGSLRETYEQYF.

The chain uses TRBV7-9 and TRBJ2-2; D is unclear. CDR1 and CDR2 (germline): SEHNR, FQNEAQ (reference sequence). CDR3 length equals 16 residues. V lost 0 bases, J lost 0 bases, and 8 bases lay in between. In DNA, the CDR3 is TGTGCCAGCAGCTTAGCTCTGAGAACGAACACCGGGGAGCTGTTTTTT. It encodes CASSLALRTNTGELFF.

This clone appeared a few times. In DNA, the CDR3 is TGTGCCAGCAGCCAGGAAGCGGGAGAGTCCTACAATGAGCAGTTCTTC. This codes for CASSQEAGESYNEQFF. The chain couples TRBV4-2 to TRBJ2-1; 8 bases match TRBD2. The germline CDR1 and CDR2 sequences are LGHNA and YNFKEQ. The trim removed 3 bases at V and 1 base at J, leaving 5 bases unmatched. This CDR3 is built from 16 residues.

V is TRBV5-1 and J is TRBJ2-3, with TRBD1 identical over 11 bases. The germline V gene has CDR1 SGHRS and CDR2 YFSETQ. Trimming at V came to 3 bases and at J to 3 bases, leaving 9 bases not matched to a gene. The CDR3 consists of 17 residues. The CDR3 sequence is CASSSGGQGGFTDTQYF. CDR3 DNA sequence: TGCGCCAGCAGCTCCGGGGGACAGGGGGGTTTTACAGATACGCAGTATTTT.

The gene calls are TRBV6-5 and TRBJ2-3; tentative D call: TRBD2 (6 bases). Looked up from germline, CDR1 is MNHEY and CDR2 is SVGAGI. V lost 2 bases and J 5 bases, leaving 11 bases between the germline ends. The CDR3 sequence is 14 residues long. This CDR3 reads CASSYRLAEDTQYF. CDR3 nucleotides: TGTGCCAGCAGTTACAGGTTAGCGGAAGATACGCAGTATTTT.

The table lists this clone with a count of one. V gene TRBV5-4 combines with J gene TRBJ2-7; TRBD2 matches at 8 bases. The CDR3 runs 14 residues. The V and J ends lost 4 bases and 5 bases, in that order; junction bases with no gene match: 8. CDR1 SGHNT and CDR2 YYREEE come from the germline V gene (reference sequence). The CDR3 sequence is CASSIPSGSNEQYF. For the CDR3, the DNA is TGTGCCAGCAGCATACCGAGCGGGAGCAACGAGCAGTACTTC.

There are a few counts of this clone. The chain combines TRBV9 with TRBJ2-2, with 9 nucleotides matching TRBD2. This CDR3 comprises 17 residues. CDR1 is SGDLS, CDR2 YYNGEE, per germline. The J segment lost 2 bases and the V segment lost 0 bases, leaving 5 bases of the junction unmatched. This CDR3 is CASSVGGSGGNTGELFF. CDR3 DNA sequence: TGTGCCAGCAGCGTAGGGGGTAGCGGGGGAAACACCGGGGAGCTGTTTTTT.

The J gene is TRBJ1-1, the V gene TRBV6-5; tentative D call: TRBD1 (6 bases). Trimming shortened V by 7 bases and J by 0 bases, and 15 bases separated the two germline ends. Germline V gene sequence: CDR1 MNHEY, CDR2 SVGAGI. This CDR3 contains 15 residues. CDR3 DNA sequence: TGTGCCAGCATGGGGGGGGCAAGCCTGAACACTGAAGCTTTCTTT. As protein: CASMGGASLNTEAFF.

The chain couples TRBV2 to TRBJ2-7, with TRBD1 matching 8 bases. Per the germline V gene, CDR1 is SNHLY and CDR2 is FYNNEI. The CDR3 totals 15 residues. V trimming: 2 bases; J trimming: 6 bases; junction bases outside the gene matches: 9. This chain's CDR3 is CASSEIWTGYREQYF. The CDR3 DNA reads as TGTGCCAGCAGTGAAATCTGGACAGGGTATCGCGAGCAGTACTTC. Drawing the rest from reference TRBV2 and TRBJ2-7, the complete variable domain is EPEVTQTPSHQVTQMGQEVILRCVPISNHLYFYWYRQILGQKVEFLVSFYNNEISEKSEIFDDQFSVERPDGSNFTLKIRSTKLEDSAMYFCASSEIWTGYREQYFGPGTRLTVT.

The CDR3 DNA is TGTGCCAGCAGACGGCGGGAAGGGTGGGATGAGCAGTTCTTC. Protein sequence: CASRRREGWDEQFF. V is TRBV6-1 and J is TRBJ2-1; tentative D call: TRBD2 (6 bases). The length of the CDR3 is 14 residues. CDR1 is MNHNS and CDR2 is SASEGT in the germline V gene. With 6 bases removed from V and 8 bases from J, the gap between germline ends came to 17 bases.

The rearrangement links TRBV7-9 to TRBJ2-6; D not resolved. The CDR3 length is 14 residues. Germline values: CDR1 SEHNR, CDR2 FQNEAQ (reference sequence). V gave up 3 bases and J gave up 6 bases, with 9 bases separating them. The CDR3 DNA reads as TGTGCCAGCAGCTTCCTACTCTTGGCCAACGTCCTGACTTTC. Residues: CASSFLLLANVLTF.

This chain uses TRBV2 with TRBJ2-3; TRBD1 matches 10 bases. In germline, CDR1 is SNHLY, CDR2 FYNNEI. The CDR3 extends over 16 amino acids. J gave up 7 bases and V 4 bases, and 11 bases lay outside the gene matches. The CDR3 here is CASSVLSGTGDHTQYF. The CDR3 coding sequence is TGTGCCAGCAGTGTACTCTCGGGGACAGGGGATCATACGCAGTATTTT.

The V and J genes are TRBV5-6 and TRBJ2-3, with D unclear. Per germline, CDR1 SGHDT and CDR2 YYEEEE. The CDR3 extends over 13 amino acids. V lost 6 bases, J lost 1 base, and 9 bases lay in between. CDR3 in amino acids: CASISIGTDTQYF. The CDR3 DNA sequence: TGTGCCAGCATAAGCATTGGCACAGATACGCAGTATTTT.

V is TRBV5-5 and J is TRBJ2-5, with 7 bases fitting TRBD1. CDR3 length equals 16 residues. V shed 1 base, J shed 0 bases, and the junction held 6 bases outside the gene matches. CDR1 is SGHKS, CDR2 YYEKEE, per germline (reference sequence). CDR3 sequence: CASSLPLDRDQETQYF. CDR3 sequence (DNA): TGTGCCAGCAGCTTGCCCCTCGACAGGGACCAAGAGACCCAGTACTTC.

The chain carries TRBV30 and TRBJ1-1; D possibly corresponds to TRBD1 (5 bases). CDR1 is GTSNPN and CDR2 is SVGIG in the germline V gene (reference sequence). CDR3 length equals 17 residues. V lost 3 bases and J lost 0, with 20 bases in between. CDR3 residues: CAWRRGLVSTLNTEAFF. In DNA, the CDR3 is TGTGCCTGGAGGCGGGGACTGGTCTCTACACTGAACACTGAAGCTTTCTTT.

J is TRBJ1-2 and V is TRBV7-2, with no clear D. Germline V CDR1 and CDR2: SGHTA, FQGNSA. The CDR3 covers 14 residues. Trimming shortened V by 1 base and J by 6 bases, and 12 bases separated the two germline ends. The CDR3 is CASSLVVGVDGYTF. Written as DNA, the CDR3 is TGTGCCAGCAGCTTAGTTGTCGGTGTAGATGGCTACACCTTC.

By sample share, this clone is medium-sized. The same CDR3 arises from other DNA sequences in this sample as well. The chain carries TRBV6-4 and TRBJ2-1, with TRBD1 matching over 8 bases. The CDR3 covers 15 residues. Trimming removed 6 bases from V and 4 bases from J; junction bases left unmatched: 8. The V gene's germline CDR1 is MRHNA and CDR2 SNTAGT. The CDR3 loop reads CASSSSGGAYNEQFF. DNA of the CDR3: TGTGCCAGCAGCTCCTCAGGGGGCGCTTACAATGAGCAGTTCTTC.

The V gene is TRBV10-3, the J gene TRBJ2-2; 8 positions agree with TRBD2. The CDR3 has 17 amino acids. V lost 2 bases and J lost 7; bases outside the gene matches: 12. The germline V gene encodes CDR1 ENHRY and CDR2 SYGVKD. The CDR3: CAISETTGLDRGGELFF. The CDR3, as DNA: TGTGCCATCAGTGAGACAACGGGACTAGATCGGGGCGGGGAGCTGTTTTTT.

The CDR3 coding sequence is TGTGCCAGCAGTCCGACAGGGGGCCACAATGAGCAGTTCTTC. Translation: CASSPTGGHNEQFF. This chain connects TRBV6-5 to TRBJ2-1; 10 positions agree with TRBD1. Trimming at V came to 5 bases and at J to 5 bases, leaving 3 bases not matched to a gene. Germline assignment: CDR1 MNHEY and CDR2 SVGAGI. This CDR3 contains 14 residues.